This passage covers 8 T cell receptor beta chains from one sample sequenced in a study of T cell responses to AZD1222 COVID-19 vaccine. Assay used: immunoSEQ multiplex PCR; TCRdb lists only in-frame clones, some missing. The data show approximately 110,000 clones, around 86% seen once. The sample was peripheral blood, taken on day 0 of AZD1222 vaccination. Source of these receptors: an adult in good health.

V is TRBV11-2 and J is TRBJ2-7; possibly TRBD2 for D (5 bases). The CDR3 is made up of 14 amino acids. V lost 1 base and J 3 bases, leaving 10 bases between the germline ends. The germline V gene encodes CDR1 SGHAT and CDR2 FQNNGV. The CDR3 sequence: CASSLVGVNYEQYF. CDR3 sequence (DNA): TGTGCCAGCAGCTTAGTCGGGGTTAACTACGAGCAGTACTTC.

The chain carries TRBV27 and TRBJ2-7, with 9 bases identical to TRBD1. The CDR3 contains 14 residues. From germline, CDR1 is MNHEY and CDR2 SMNVEV (reference sequence). J was trimmed by 6 bases and V by 3 bases; bases with no gene match: 6. CDR3 region: CASSLTGTGSEQYF. CDR3 nucleotide sequence: TGTGCCAGCAGTTTGACCGGGACAGGGAGCGAGCAGTACTTC.

This sequence joins TRBV5-6 and TRBJ2-7, with no clear D. Germline CDR1 reads SGHDT; CDR2 reads YYEEEE. This CDR3 is 16 amino acids long. Trimming stripped 0 bases from V and 1 base from J, with 14 bases between. This CDR3 is CASSLVVDPGSYEQYF. In DNA, the CDR3 is TGTGCCAGCAGCTTGGTTGTGGACCCAGGATCCTACGAGCAGTACTTC.

The rearrangement joins TRBV14 to TRBJ1-5; D gene ambiguous. The CDR3 covers 13 residues. Trimming took 4 bases from V and 4 from J, leaving 8 bases between them. Germline CDR1 SGHDN, CDR2 FVKESK. The CDR3 nucleotides read TGTGCCAGCAGCCTCGGGTGGAATCAGCCCCAGCATTTT. Its protein product is CASSLGWNQPQHF.

This clone was counted a single time. The chain uses TRBV28 and TRBJ1-5; D not certain. From germline, CDR1 is MDHEN and CDR2 SYDVKM. The V end lost 7 bases, the J end lost 6 bases, and 10 bases lay between the germline ends. This CDR3 contains 12 residues. CDR3 in DNA: TGTGCCAGCAACATCGAGGGTCAGCCCCAGCATTTT. This translates into CASNIEGQPQHF. Looking up the rest from reference TRBV28 and TRBJ1-5 gives the full variable domain: DVKVTQSSRYLVKRTGEKVFLECVQDMDHENMFWYRQDPGLGLRLIYFSYDVKMKEKGDIPEGYSVSREKKERFSLILESASTNQTSMYLCASNIEGQPQHFGDGTRLSIL.

This clone was observed a single time. The CDR3 spells CASSPEGRVGETQYF. Here the CDR3 DNA reads TGCGCCAGCAGCCCGGAGGGCAGGGTGGGCGAGACCCAGTACTTC. V usage is TRBV5-1 and J usage is TRBJ2-5, with a weak D call TRBD2 (6 bases). Germline loops: CDR1 SGHRS, CDR2 YFSETQ. The ends were cut back, 4 bases at V and 5 bases at J, with 18 bases in the middle. The CDR3 contains 15 residues.

A single count supports this clone. The chain joins TRBV11-2 to TRBJ2-7; D perhaps matches TRBD1 (5 bases). The CDR3 spans 12 residues. Germline values: CDR1 SGHAT, CDR2 FQNNGV. The V end was cut by 5 bases, the J end by 2 bases, with 7 bases between. The CDR3 nucleotides read TGTGCCAGCAGCCGCAGGGCCTACGAGCAGTACTTC. It translates to CASSRRAYEQYF.

The rearrangement links TRBV7-9 to TRBJ1-1; D unresolved. This CDR3 contains 14 residues. In germline, CDR1 is SEHNR, CDR2 FQNEAQ (reference sequence). V was shortened by 7 bases and J by 1 base, with 13 bases between the two germline ends. The DNA of the CDR3 is TGTGCCAGCATGCTCTTACGCGGGAACACTGAAGCTTTCTTT. Protein sequence: CASMLLRGNTEAFF.